This TCR beta chain was captured in a study of breast tumors, draining lymph nodes, adjacent tissues. Study-wide results and limits: Data only fit, rather than demonstrated, lymph node origin of most tumor T cells. Data fit most tumor T cells coming from lymph node, expanding in tumor.

TCRdb redid the calling of the multiplex PCR reads with MiXCR, one entry per CDR3 protein. The table includes around 140,000 distinct CDR3 sequences, around 20% detected once. Comments on this clonotype: Its matching antigen is unknown. This may come from a read error, since a much larger clone is one base off.

V lost 4 bases, J lost 5 bases, and 17 bases lay in between. This CDR3 contains 16 residues. Germline V gene data show CDR1 as SEHNR and CDR2 as FQNEAQ (reference sequence). Axillary draining lymph nodes of breast cancer patients supplied the node samples. Specimen: axillary lymph node tissue. This TCR was sampled from a female donor with breast cancer. Some clones in this sample may be carry-over from other donors' samples. The J gene is TRBJ2-2, the V gene TRBV7-9; D ambiguous. The CDR3 is CASSSPGSRGTGELFF. Written as DNA, the CDR3 is TGTGCCAGCAGCTCTCCCGGGTCGCGAGGAACCGGGGAGCTGTTTTTT.